Sequencing of this TCR beta chain was carried out in a study of spatial heterogeneity in lung cancer. Points from the study as a whole: For expanded intratumoral alpha and beta TCRs, counts tracked tumor mutation counts.

The CDR3 covers 14 residues. The germline CDR1 and CDR2 sequences are MNHNS and SASEGT. The trim removed 4 bases at V and 5 bases at J, leaving 3 bases unmatched. TCRdb reprocessed the 5' RACE reads with MiXCR, giving one entry per CDR3 protein. The sample has approximately 3,500 distinct CDR3 sequences, about 15% seen once; the top ten hold 23%. By sample share, this clonotype is medium-sized. Its target is not known. This beta chain slipped into a library made for alpha chains as a stray read, so its size is not meaningful. As for time point: sample taken at primary tumor resection. The 65 or so donors had untreated early-stage non-small cell lung cancer. Sequencing covered unsorted whole RNA taken from tumor, nontumor lung or frozen PBMC.

The material sequenced was lung tumor tissue, taken at surgery. The sequence was obtained from a female donor with early-stage non-small cell lung cancer. The J gene is TRBJ1-2, the V gene TRBV6-1; the match to TRBD1 covers 11 bases. The CDR3 sequence: CASSADRGHYGYTF. In DNA form, the CDR3 reads TGTGCCAGCAGTGCGGACAGGGGGCATTATGGCTACACCTTC.